This T cell receptor beta chain was recovered during a study of molecular identifiers for immune sequencing clone quantification. On the study more broadly: The replicate experiment used RNA from approximately 20,000 or 100,000 naive CD8 cells. This RNA was split into five aliquots, and four of them were sequenced.

Note on this clonotype: Its antigen is currently unknown.

General study findings and limits: Detection of one spiked Jurkat cell's TCR RNA reportedly worked in around 1 million naive cells.

The sorting of naive CD8 T cells used the CD8+CD4-CCR7+CD45RA+ phenotype. Previously reported methods and listed TCR primers produced the bulk TCR libraries. MiXCR, applied by TCRdb to the PCR reads, yields one record per CDR3 protein. The top ten hold over 0.6% of the sample, which has around 460,000 distinct CDR3 sequences, about a quarter seen once. V lost 5 bases and J 0 bases, leaving 8 bases between the germline ends. Germline V gene sequence: CDR1 GTSNPN, CDR2 SVGIG (reference sequence). CDR3 size: 13 residues. This receptor was taken from a human donor in good health. Some libraries in this study had Jurkat cell RNA spiked in. The chain carries TRBV30 and TRBJ1-3; D call uncertain. The sequenced material came from naive CD8+ T cells from blood, with Jurkat cell RNA spiked in. This sample's subset: FACS-sorted CD8+CD4-CCR7+CD45RA+ naive T cells. CDR3: CAWAENSGNTIYF. CDR3 sequence (DNA): TGTGCCTGGGCAGAGAACTCTGGAAACACCATATATTTT.